This TCR beta chain was identified in a study of T cells after yellow fever vaccination. A word on this clonotype: Its target is unknown.

Study results and limitations: Most clones from primary vaccination resurfaced after the booster (about 96% CD4, 70% to 90% CD8).

Using its own MiXCR run on the 5' RACE reads, TCRdb lists one record per CDR3 protein. The sample comprises 450,000 to 600,000 distinct CDR3 sequences, about 14% of which are singletons, and 11% to 15% rests with the top ten. The V end lost 4 bases, the J end lost 2 bases, and 14 bases lay between the germline ends. The CDR3 spans 14 residues. From germline, CDR1 is SQVTM and CDR2 ANQGSEA. This TCR was sampled from a man aged 25-45 years who received the YFV17D yellow fever vaccine. The rearrangement uses TRBV29-1 and TRBJ1-1; D ambiguous. Specimen: PBMCs, collected on the day of the yellow fever booster vaccination. CDR3 protein: CSVGVGASNTEAFF. CDR3 sequence (DNA): TGCAGCGTTGGGGTGGGAGCTTCAAACACTGAAGCTTTCTTT. Together with reference TRBV29-1 and TRBJ1-1, the CDR3 gives the full variable domain: SAVISQKPSRDICQRGTSLTIQCQVDSQVTMMFWYRQQPGQSLTLIATANQGSEATYESGFVIDKFPISRPNLTFSTLTVSNMSPEDSSIYLCSVGVGASNTEAFFGQGTRLTVV.